The source of this T cell receptor beta chain is a study of T cell responses to AZD1222 COVID-19 vaccine. General study findings and limits: At 160-218 and 743-854, vaccine-associated CD4 TCRs were dominant, and they spanned spike. The number of AZD1222 recipients seropositive at baseline was only five or six. The repertoires were collected only after the peak T cell response. White British people made up most donors, females outnumbered males, and clonal diversity was possibly underestimated.

This CDR3 has 16 amino acids. Germline V CDR1 and CDR2: LGHNA, YNFKEQ. The V gene lost 1 base and the J gene lost 6 bases, with 16 bases spanning the gap. Comment on this clone: Its antigen remains unidentified.

Data came from immunoSEQ multiplex PCR; TCRdb stores just in-frame clones and leaves some out. The sample yields some 120,000 clones, roughly 82% seen once. The sequence derives from an adult who received the AZD1222 COVID-19 vaccine. Material: peripheral blood, obtained 28 days after the second AZD1222 dose. This chain connects TRBV4-2 to TRBJ1-5, with D perhaps matching TRBD1 (6 bases). CDR3 sequence (DNA): TGTGCCAGCAGCCAAGTTTCGGGGGCGCAAGGTCAGCCCCAGCATTTT. Translated, it gives CASSQVSGAQGQPQHF.